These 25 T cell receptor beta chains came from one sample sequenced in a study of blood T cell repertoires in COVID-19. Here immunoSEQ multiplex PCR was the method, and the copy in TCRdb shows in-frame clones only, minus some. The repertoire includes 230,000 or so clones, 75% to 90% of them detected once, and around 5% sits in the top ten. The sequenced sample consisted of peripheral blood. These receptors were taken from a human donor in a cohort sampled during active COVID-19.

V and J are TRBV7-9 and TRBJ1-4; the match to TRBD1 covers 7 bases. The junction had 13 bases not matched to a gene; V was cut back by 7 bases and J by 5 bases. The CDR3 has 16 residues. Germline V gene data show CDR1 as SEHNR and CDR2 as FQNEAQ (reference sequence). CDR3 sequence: CASTPGGSAPNEKLFF. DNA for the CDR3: TGTGCCAGCACCCCAGGGGGTTCTGCCCCGAATGAAAAACTGTTTTTT.

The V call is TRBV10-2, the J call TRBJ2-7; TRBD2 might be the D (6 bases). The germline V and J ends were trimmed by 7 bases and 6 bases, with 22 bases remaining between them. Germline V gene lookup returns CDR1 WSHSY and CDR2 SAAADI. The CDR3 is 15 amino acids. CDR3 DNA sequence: TGCGCCAGCACGTGGCGGGATCGGACCCTGGGCGAGCAGTACTTC. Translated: CASTWRDRTLGEQYF.

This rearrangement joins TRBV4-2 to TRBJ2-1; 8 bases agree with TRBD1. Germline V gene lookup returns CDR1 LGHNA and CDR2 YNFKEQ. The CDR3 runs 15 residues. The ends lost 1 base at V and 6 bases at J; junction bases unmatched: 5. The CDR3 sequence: CASSQVLDRVNEQFF. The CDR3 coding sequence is TGTGCCAGCAGCCAAGTTCTGGACAGGGTCAATGAGCAGTTCTTC.

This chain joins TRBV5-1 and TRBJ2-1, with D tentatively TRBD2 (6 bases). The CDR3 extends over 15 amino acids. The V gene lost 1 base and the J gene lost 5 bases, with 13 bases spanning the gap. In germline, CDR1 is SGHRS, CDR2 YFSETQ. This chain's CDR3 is CASSLTSRGHNEQFF. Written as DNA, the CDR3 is TGCGCCAGCAGCTTGACTAGCCGAGGGCACAATGAGCAGTTCTTC.

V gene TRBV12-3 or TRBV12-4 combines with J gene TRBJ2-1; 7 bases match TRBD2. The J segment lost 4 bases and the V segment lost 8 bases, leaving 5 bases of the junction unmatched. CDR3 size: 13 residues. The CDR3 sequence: CASDGGRYNEQFF. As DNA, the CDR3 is TGTGCCAGCGACGGCGGGAGATACAATGAGCAGTTCTTC.

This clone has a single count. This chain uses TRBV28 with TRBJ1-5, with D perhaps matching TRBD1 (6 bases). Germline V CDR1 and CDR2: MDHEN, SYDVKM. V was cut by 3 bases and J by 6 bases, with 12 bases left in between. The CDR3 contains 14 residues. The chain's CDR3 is CASSFPQGGQPQHF. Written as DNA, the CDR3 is TGTGCCAGCAGTTTCCCACAGGGTGGTCAGCCCCAGCATTTT.

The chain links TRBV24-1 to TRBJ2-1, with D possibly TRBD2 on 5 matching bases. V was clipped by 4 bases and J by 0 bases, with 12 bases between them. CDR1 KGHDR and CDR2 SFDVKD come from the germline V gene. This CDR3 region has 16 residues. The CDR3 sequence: CATSDRPGSSYNEQFF. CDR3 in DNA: TGTGCCACCAGTGACCGTCCGGGAAGCTCCTACAATGAGCAGTTCTTC.

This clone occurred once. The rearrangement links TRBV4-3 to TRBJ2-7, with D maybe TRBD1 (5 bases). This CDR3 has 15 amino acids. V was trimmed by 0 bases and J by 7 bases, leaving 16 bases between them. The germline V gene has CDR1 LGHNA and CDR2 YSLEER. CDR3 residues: CASSQDRVRVIEQYF. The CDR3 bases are TGCGCCAGCAGCCAAGATCGAGTCAGGGTAATAGAGCAGTACTTC.

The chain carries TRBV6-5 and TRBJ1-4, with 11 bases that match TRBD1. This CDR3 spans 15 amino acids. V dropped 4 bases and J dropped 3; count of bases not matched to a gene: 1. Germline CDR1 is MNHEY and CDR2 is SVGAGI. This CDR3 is CASSSGQGANEKLFF. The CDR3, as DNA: TGTGCCAGCAGTTCGGGACAGGGGGCTAATGAAAAACTGTTTTTT.

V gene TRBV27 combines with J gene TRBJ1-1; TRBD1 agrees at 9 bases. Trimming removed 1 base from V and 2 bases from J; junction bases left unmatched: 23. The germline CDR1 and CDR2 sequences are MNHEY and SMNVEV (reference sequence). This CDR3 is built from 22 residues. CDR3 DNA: TGTGCCAGCAGTTTATATCAACTCCCTCGAGGGGGGACAGGGTCAAGAAACACTGAAGCTTTCTTT. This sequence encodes CASSLYQLPRGGTGSRNTEAFF.

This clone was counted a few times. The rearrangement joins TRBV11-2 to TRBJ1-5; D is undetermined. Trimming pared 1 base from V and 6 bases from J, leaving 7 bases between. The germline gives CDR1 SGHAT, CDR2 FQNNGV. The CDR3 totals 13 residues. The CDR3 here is CASSLAAVQPQHF. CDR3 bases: TGTGCCAGCAGCTTAGCGGCGGTTCAGCCCCAGCATTTT.

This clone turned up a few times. CDR3 nucleotide sequence: TGCGCCAGCAGCAGGGGACAGGCTCCCTATGGCTACACCTTC. It yields the protein CASSRGQAPYGYTF. The chain employs TRBV5-1 and TRBJ1-2; 8 nucleotides match TRBD1. The CDR3 totals 14 residues. Unmatched junction bases numbered 6, after V lost 4 bases and J lost 4 bases. CDR1 SGHRS and CDR2 YFSETQ come from the germline V gene.

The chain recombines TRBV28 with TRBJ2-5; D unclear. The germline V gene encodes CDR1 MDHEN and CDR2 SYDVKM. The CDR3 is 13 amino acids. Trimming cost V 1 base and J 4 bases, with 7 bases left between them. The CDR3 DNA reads TGTGCCAGCAGTTTATACCTAGGAGAGACCCAGTACTTC. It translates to CASSLYLGETQYF.

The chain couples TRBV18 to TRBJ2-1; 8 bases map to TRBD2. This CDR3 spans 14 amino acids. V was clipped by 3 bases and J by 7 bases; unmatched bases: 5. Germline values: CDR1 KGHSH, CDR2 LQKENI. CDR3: CASSPRTSPNEQFF. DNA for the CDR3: TGTGCCAGCTCACCCAGGACTAGCCCGAATGAGCAGTTCTTC. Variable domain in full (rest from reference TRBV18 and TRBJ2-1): NAGVMQNPRHLVRRRGQEARLRCSPMKGHSHVYWYRQLPEEGLKFMVYLQKENIIDESGMPKERFSAEFPKEGPSILRIQQVVRGDSAAYFCASSPRTSPNEQFFGPGTRLTVL.

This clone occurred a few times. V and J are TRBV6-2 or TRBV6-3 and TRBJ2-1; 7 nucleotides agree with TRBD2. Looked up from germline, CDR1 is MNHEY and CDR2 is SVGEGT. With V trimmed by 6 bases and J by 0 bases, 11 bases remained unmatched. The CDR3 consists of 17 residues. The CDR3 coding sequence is TGTGCCAGCAGCAGGGACTACCTACTGAGCTCCTACAATGAGCAGTTCTTC. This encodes CASSRDYLLSSYNEQFF.

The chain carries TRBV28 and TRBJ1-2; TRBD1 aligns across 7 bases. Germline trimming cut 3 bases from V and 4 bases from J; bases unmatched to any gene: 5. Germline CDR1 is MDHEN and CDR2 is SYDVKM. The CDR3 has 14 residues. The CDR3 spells CASSFLGQIYGYTF. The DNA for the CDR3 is TGTGCCAGCAGTTTTTTGGGACAGATCTATGGCTACACCTTC.

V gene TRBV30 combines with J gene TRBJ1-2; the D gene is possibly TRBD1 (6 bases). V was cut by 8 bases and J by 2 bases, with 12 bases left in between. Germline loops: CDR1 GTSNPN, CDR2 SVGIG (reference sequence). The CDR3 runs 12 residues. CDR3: CAGGGVNYGYTF. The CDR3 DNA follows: TGTGCCGGAGGGGGGGTCAACTATGGCTACACCTTC.

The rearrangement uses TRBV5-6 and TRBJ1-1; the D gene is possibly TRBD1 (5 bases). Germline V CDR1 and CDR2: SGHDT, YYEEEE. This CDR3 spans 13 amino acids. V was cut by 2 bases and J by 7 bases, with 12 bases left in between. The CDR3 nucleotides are TGTGCCAGCAGCTTCCCGGAAGGGGTTGAAGCTTTCTTT. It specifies CASSFPEGVEAFF.

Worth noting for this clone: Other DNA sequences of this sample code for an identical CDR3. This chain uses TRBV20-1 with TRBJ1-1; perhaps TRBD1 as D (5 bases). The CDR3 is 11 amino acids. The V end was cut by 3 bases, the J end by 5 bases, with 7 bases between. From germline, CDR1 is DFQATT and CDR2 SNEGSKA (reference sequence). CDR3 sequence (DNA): TGCAGTGCTAGGGACAAAACTGAAGCTTTCTTT. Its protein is CSARDKTEAFF.

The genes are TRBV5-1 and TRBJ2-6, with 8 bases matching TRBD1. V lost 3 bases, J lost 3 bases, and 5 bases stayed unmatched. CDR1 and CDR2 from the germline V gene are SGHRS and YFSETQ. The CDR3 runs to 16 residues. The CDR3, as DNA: TGCGCCAGCAGCTCCCAGGGGGCGGTTGGGGCCAACGTCCTGACTTTC. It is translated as CASSSQGAVGANVLTF.

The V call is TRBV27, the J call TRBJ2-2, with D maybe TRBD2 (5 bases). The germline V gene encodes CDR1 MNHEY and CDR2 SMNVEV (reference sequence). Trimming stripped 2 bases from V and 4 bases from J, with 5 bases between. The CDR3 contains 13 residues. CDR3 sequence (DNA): TGTGCCAGCAGTTTAGAGGGCACCGGGGAGCTGTTTTTT. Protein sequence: CASSLEGTGELFF.

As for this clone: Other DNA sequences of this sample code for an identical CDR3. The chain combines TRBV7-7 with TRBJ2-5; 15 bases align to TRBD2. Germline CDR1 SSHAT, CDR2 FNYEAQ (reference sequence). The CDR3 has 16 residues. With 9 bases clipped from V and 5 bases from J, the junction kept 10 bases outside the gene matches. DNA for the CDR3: TGTGCCAGTAGCCCAGAGGGGACTAGCGGGAGGGAGACCCAGTACTTC. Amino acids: CASSPEGTSGRETQYF.

CDR3 bases: TGTGCCACAGGCCGACAGCCTAATGAAAAACTGTTTTTT. The encoded protein is CATGRQPNEKLFF. J is TRBJ1-4 and V is TRBV6-6; weak D call: TRBD1 (5 bases). CDR3 size: 13 residues. Germline V gives CDR1 MNHNY, CDR2 SVGAGI (reference sequence). Trimming took off 10 bases at V and 3 bases at J, with 12 bases between the two ends.

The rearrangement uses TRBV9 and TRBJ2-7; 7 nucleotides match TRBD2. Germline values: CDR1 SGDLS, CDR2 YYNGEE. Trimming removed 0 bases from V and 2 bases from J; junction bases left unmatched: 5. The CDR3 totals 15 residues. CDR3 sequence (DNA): TGTGCCAGCAGCGTAGAGGCGGGAGAAACCTACGAGCAGTACTTC. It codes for CASSVEAGETYEQYF. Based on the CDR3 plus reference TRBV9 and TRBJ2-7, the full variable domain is DSGVTQTPKHLITATGQRVTLRCSPRSGDLSVYWYQQSLDQGLQFLIQYYNGEERAKGNILERFSAQQFPDLHSELNLSSLELGDSALYFCASSVEAGETYEQYFGPGTRLTVT.

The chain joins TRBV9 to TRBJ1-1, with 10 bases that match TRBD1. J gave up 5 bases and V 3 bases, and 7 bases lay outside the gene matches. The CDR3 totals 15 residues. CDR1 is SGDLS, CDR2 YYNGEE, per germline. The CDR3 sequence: CASSAQTGGGTEAFF. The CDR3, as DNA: TGTGCCAGCAGCGCCCAGACAGGGGGCGGAACTGAAGCTTTCTTT.